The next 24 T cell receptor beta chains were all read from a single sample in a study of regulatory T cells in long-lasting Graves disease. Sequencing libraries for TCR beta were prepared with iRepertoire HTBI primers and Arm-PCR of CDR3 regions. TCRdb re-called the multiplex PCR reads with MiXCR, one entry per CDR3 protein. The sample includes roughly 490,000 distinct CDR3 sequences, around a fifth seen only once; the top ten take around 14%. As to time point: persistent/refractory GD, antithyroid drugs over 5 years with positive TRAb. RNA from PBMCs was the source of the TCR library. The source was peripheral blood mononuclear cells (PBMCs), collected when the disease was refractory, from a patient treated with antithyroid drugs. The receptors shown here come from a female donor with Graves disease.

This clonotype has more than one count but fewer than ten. The CDR3 loop is CAWSVVYEAFF. The CDR3 DNA is TGTGCCTGGAGTGTAGTTTATGAAGCTTTCTTT. The chain joins TRBV30 to TRBJ1-1, with D unclear. Germline V gene lookup returns CDR1 GTSNPN and CDR2 SVGIG (reference sequence). The CDR3 consists of 11 residues. The V gene lost 0 bases and the J gene lost 7 bases, with 6 bases spanning the gap.

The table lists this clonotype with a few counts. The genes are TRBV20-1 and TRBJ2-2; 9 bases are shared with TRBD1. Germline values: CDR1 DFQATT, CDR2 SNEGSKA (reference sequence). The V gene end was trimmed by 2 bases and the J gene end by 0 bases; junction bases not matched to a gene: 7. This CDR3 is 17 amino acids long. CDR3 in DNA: TGCAGTGCTAGAAAGAGGACAGGGGCAACGAACACCGGGGAGCTGTTTTTT. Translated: CSARKRTGATNTGELFF.

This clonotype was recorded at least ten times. The DNA for the CDR3 is TGTGCCAGCAGGCTACCCGGGGTAGAGACCCAGTACTTC. Its protein is CASRLPGVETQYF. V gene TRBV2 combines with J gene TRBJ2-5; a weak D match, TRBD2 (5 bases). Germline V lookup: CDR1 SNHLY, CDR2 FYNNEI. The CDR3 is made up of 13 amino acids. V lost 6 bases and J 4 bases, leaving 12 bases between the germline ends.

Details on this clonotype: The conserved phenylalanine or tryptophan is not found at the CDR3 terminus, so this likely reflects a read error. CDR3 protein: CASTPRAGDGYGYTL. DNA of the CDR3: TGTGCCAGTACCCCCCGGGCAGGGGATGGCTATGGCTACACCCTC. This chain uses TRBV19 with TRBJ1-2; possible D gene TRBD1, 6 bases. The CDR3 totals 15 residues. Trimming cost V 7 bases and J 4 bases, with 19 bases left between them. Germline assignment: CDR1 LNHDA and CDR2 SQIVND (reference sequence).

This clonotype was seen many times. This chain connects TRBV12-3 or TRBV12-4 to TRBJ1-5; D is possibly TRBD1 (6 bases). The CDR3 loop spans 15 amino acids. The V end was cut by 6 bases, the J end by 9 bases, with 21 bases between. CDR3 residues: CASSPGGGPQSPQHF. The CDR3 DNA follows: TGTGCCAGCAGCCCCGGGGGCGGTCCACAATCGCCCCAGCATTTT.

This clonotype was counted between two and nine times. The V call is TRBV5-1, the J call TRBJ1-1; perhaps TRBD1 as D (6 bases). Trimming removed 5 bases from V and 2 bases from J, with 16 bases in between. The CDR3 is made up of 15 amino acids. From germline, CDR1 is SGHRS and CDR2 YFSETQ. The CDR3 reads CASRHGGGSNTEAFF. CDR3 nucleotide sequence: TGCGCCAGCAGGCATGGGGGGGGCTCAAACACTGAAGCTTTCTTT.

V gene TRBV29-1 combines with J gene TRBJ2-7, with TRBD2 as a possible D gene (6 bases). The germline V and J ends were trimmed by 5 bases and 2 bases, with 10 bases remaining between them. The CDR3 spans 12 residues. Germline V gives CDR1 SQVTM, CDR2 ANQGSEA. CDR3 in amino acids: CSVYSGAYEQYF. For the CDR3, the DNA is TGCAGCGTTTATTCGGGAGCCTACGAGCAGTACTTC.

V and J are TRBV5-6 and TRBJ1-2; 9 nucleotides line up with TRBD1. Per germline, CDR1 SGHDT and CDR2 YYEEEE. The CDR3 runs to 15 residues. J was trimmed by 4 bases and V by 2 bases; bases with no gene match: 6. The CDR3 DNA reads TGTGCCAGCAGCTTACAGGGGGCAGATATCTATGGCTACACCTTC. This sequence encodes CASSLQGADIYGYTF.

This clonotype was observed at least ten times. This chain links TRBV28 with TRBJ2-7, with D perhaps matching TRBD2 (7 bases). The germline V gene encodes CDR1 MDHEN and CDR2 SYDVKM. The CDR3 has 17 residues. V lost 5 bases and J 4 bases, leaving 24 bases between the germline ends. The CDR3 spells CASSARGGNGLVYEQYF. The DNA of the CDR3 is TGTGCCAGCAGTGCTAGAGGGGGAAACGGACTAGTTTACGAGCAGTACTTC.

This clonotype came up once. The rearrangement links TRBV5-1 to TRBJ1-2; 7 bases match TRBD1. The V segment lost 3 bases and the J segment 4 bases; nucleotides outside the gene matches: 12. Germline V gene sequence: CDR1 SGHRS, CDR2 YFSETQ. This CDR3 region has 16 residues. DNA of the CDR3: TGCGCCAGCAGCTCGAACTTACCGGGACAGTCCTATGGCTACACCTTC. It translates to CASSSNLPGQSYGYTF.

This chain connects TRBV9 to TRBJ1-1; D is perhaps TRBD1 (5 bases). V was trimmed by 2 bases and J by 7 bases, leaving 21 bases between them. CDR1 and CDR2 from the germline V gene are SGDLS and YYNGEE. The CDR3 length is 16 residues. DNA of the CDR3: TGTGCCAGCAGCGTGGGGGGATCCGGGAGGTCGAGTGAAGCTTTCTTT. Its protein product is CASSVGGSGRSSEAFF. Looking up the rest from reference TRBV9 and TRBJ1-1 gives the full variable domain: DSGVTQTPKHLITATGQRVTLRCSPRSGDLSVYWYQQSLDQGLQFLIQYYNGEERAKGNILERFSAQQFPDLHSELNLSSLELGDSALYFCASSVGGSGRSSEAFFGQGTRLTVV.

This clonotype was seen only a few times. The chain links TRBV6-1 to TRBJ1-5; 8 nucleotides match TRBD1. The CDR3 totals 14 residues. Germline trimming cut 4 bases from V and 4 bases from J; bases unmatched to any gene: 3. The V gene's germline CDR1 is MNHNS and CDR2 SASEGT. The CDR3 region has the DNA TGTGCCAGCAGTGGTCGACAGGGGAATCAGCCCCAGCATTTT. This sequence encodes CASSGRQGNQPQHF.

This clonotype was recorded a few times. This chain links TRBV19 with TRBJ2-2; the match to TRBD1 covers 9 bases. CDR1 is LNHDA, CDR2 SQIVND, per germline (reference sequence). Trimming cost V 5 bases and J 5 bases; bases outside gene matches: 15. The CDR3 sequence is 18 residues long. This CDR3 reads CASSPRPGQGLSTGELFF. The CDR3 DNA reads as TGTGCCAGTAGTCCACGACCGGGACAGGGATTAAGTACCGGGGAGCTGTTTTTT. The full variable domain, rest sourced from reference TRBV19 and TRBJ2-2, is DGGITQSPKYLFRKEGQNVTLSCEQNLNHDAMYWYRQDPGQGLRLIYYSQIVNDFQKGDIAEGYSVSREKKESFPLTVTSAQKNPTAFYLCASSPRPGQGLSTGELFFGEGSRLTVL.

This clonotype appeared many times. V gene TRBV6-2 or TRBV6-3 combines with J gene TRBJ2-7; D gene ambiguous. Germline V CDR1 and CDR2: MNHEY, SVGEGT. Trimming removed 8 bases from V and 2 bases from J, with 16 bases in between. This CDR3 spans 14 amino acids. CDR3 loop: CASSEIGYTYEQYF. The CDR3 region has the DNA TGTGCCAGCTCCGAAATTGGGTATACCTACGAGCAGTACTTC.

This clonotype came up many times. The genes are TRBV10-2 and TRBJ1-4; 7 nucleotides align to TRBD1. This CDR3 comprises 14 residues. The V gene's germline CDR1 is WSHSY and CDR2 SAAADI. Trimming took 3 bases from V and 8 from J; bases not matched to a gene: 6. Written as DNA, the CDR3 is TGCGCCAGCAGTGACTCTTCACAGGGGGAAAAACTGTTTTTT. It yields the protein CASSDSSQGEKLFF.

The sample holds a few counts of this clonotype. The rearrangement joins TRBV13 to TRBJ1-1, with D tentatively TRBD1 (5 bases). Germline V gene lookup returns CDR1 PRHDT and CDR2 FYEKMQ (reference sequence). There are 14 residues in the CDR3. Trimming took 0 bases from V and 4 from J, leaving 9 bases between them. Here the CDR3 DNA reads TGTGCCAGCAGCTTAGGCAGGGCAGCCACTGAAGCTTTCTTT. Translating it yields CASSLGRAATEAFF.

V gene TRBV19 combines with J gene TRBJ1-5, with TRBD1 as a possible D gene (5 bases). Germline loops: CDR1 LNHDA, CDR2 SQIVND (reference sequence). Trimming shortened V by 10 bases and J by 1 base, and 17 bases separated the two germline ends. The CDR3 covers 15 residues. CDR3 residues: CATTKGGGSNQPQHF. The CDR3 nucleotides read TGTGCCACTACCAAGGGTGGGGGAAGCAATCAGCCCCAGCATTTT.

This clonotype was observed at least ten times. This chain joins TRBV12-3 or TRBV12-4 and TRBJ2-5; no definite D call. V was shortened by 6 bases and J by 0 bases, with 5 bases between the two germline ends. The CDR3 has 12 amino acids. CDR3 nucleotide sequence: TGTGCCAGCAGCATAAACCAAGAGACCCAGTACTTC. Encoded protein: CASSINQETQYF.

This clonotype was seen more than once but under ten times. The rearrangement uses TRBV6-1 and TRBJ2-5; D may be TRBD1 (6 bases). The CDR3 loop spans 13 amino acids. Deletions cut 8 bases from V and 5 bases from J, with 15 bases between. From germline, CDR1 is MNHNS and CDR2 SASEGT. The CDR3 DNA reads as TGTGCCAGCGAGCCCACAGGGCTGGAGACCCAGTACTTC. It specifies CASEPTGLETQYF.

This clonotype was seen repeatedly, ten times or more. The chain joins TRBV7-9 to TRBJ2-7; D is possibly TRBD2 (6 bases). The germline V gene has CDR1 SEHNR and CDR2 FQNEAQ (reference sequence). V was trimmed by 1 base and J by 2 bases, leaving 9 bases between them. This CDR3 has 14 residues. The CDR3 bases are TGTGCCAGCAGCTTAGATGGCGGGACCTACGAGCAGTACTTC. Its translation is CASSLDGGTYEQYF.

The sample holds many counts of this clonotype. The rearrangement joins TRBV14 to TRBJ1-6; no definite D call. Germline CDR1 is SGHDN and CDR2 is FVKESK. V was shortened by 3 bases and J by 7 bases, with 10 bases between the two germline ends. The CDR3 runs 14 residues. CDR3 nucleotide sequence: TGTGCCAGCAGCCAGGGATACCAGAATTCACCCCTCCACTTT. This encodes CASSQGYQNSPLHF.

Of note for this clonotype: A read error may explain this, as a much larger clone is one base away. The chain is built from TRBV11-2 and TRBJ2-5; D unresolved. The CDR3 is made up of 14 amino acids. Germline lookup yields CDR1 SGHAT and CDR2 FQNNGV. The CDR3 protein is CASSLVAWQESQYF. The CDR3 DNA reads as TGTGCCAGCAGCTTAGTGGCTTGGCAAGAGTCCCAGTACTTC.

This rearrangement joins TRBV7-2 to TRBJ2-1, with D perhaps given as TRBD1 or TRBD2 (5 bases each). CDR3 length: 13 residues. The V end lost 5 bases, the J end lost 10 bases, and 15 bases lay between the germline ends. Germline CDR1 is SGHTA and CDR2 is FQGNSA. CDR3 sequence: CASSPGPYLEQFF. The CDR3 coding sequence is TGTGCCAGCAGCCCGGGACCCTACTTGGAGCAGTTCTTC.

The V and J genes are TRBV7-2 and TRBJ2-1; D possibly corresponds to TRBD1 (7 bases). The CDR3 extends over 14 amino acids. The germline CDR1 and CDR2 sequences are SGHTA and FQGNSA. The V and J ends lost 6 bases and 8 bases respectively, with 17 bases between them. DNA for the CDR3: TGTGCCAGCAGTAGAAGGGGGCGCGGGGATGAGCAGTTCTTC. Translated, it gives CASSRRGRGDEQFF.